These 24 T cell receptor beta chains were sequenced from one sample in a study of blood T cells in healthy people across ages. A second about 6 to 12 cycle PCR used barcoded and J-beta primers. TCRdb re-called the 5' RACE reads through MiXCR, storing one row per CDR3 protein. The sample carries more than 700,000 distinct CDR3 sequences, around 45% recorded once. The source material was blood. The receptors shown here come from a man aged 80 or over in good health.

V and J are TRBV20-1 and TRBJ1-2; TRBD1 aligns across 7 bases. Losses at the gene ends were 4 bases for V and 5 bases for J; bases not matched to a gene: 13. Germline V gives CDR1 DFQATT, CDR2 SNEGSKA (reference sequence). The CDR3 is 15 amino acids. The CDR3 sequence: CSAIRRTGLTYGYTF. CDR3 nucleotides: TGCAGTGCTATTAGGCGGACAGGCTTAACTTATGGCTACACCTTC.

The table lists this clonotype with many counts. The chain uses TRBV20-1 and TRBJ2-3; TRBD2 matches at 8 bases. Germline values: CDR1 DFQATT, CDR2 SNEGSKA (reference sequence). Trimming took 4 bases from V and 8 from J; bases not matched to a gene: 8. The CDR3 is 13 residues long. The CDR3 region is CSANQREKGTQYF. The CDR3 DNA sequence: TGCAGTGCTAACCAGCGGGAGAAGGGTACGCAGTATTTT.

This chain connects TRBV27 to TRBJ2-1; TRBD1 agrees at 8 bases. Unmatched junction bases numbered 4, after V lost 5 bases and J lost 7 bases. The CDR3 loop spans 13 amino acids. CDR1 MNHEY and CDR2 SMNVEV come from the germline V gene (reference sequence). Here the CDR3 reads CASSITGGNEQFF. CDR3 DNA: TGTGCCAGCAGTATAACAGGGGGGAATGAGCAGTTCTTC.

This clonotype was picked up many times. CDR3 loop: CSVSMGQGPYEQYF. CDR3 sequence (DNA): TGCAGCGTTTCGATGGGACAGGGTCCCTACGAGCAGTACTTC. The chain carries TRBV29-1 and TRBJ2-7, with 9 bases that match TRBD1. Germline V gene data show CDR1 as SQVTM and CDR2 as ANQGSEA. J gave up 2 bases and V 5 bases, and 7 bases lay outside the gene matches. The CDR3 spans 14 residues.

This clonotype was observed a few times. The rearrangement links TRBV27 to TRBJ2-1; 9 nucleotides agree with TRBD2. The V gene's germline CDR1 is MNHEY and CDR2 SMNVEV (reference sequence). J was trimmed by 9 bases and V by 6 bases; bases with no gene match: 6. The CDR3 consists of 13 residues. The CDR3 spells CASRGSGRGEQFF. In DNA, the CDR3 is TGTGCCAGCAGGGGTAGCGGGAGAGGTGAGCAGTTCTTC.

This clonotype occurred many times. Sequence at one end of the junction differs from germline and may be a read error. CDR3 amino acids: CASSLGTASYNEQFF. The DNA of the CDR3 is TGTGCCAGCAGCTTAGGGACAGCAAGTTACAATGAGCAGTTCTTC. V and J are TRBV12-3 or TRBV12-4 and TRBJ2-1; TRBD1 agrees at 7 bases. The CDR3 runs to 15 residues.

For this clonotype: This may stem from a read error, because a much larger clone lies one nucleotide away. The chain couples TRBV11-2 to TRBJ2-1; no clear D. Trimming took 5 bases from V and 8 from J, leaving 7 bases between them. From germline, CDR1 is SGHAT and CDR2 FQNNGV. This CDR3 has 11 amino acids. The CDR3 DNA is TGTGCCAGCAGCCGAGCCCATGAGCAGTTCTTC. Its translation: CASSRAHEQFF.

The rearrangement joins TRBV20-1 to TRBJ2-2; D ambiguous. Trimming removed 2 bases at V and 1 base at J, with 11 bases between. Germline CDR1 DFQATT, CDR2 SNEGSKA (reference sequence). This CDR3 contains 15 residues. CDR3 nucleotides: TGCAGTGCTAGATTTCCTAGTGGGAACACCGGGGAGCTGTTTTTT. Amino acid sequence: CSARFPSGNTGELFF.

V is TRBV20-1 and J is TRBJ2-7, with D perhaps TRBD1 (6 bases). V lost 3 bases, J lost 1 base, and 16 bases lay in between. Per the germline V gene, CDR1 is DFQATT and CDR2 is SNEGSKA (reference sequence). The CDR3 spans 15 residues. The DNA of the CDR3 is TGCAGTGCTAGGAATGGGGGCAAAAATTCCTACGAGCAGTACTTC. Translated: CSARNGGKNSYEQYF.

V is TRBV6-1 and J is TRBJ2-3; 8 positions agree with TRBD2. Germline-derived CDR1 and CDR2 are MNHNS and SASEGT. Unmatched junction bases numbered 13, after V lost 6 bases and J lost 8 bases. The CDR3 is 15 residues long. CDR3 in amino acids: CASSHRVSAGGTQYF. The CDR3 bases are TGTGCCAGCAGCCACAGGGTCTCGGCGGGGGGTACGCAGTATTTT.

The chain has TRBV28 and TRBJ2-3; TRBD2 aligns across 12 bases. The CDR3 extends over 18 amino acids. CDR1 MDHEN and CDR2 SYDVKM come from the germline V gene. Losses at the gene ends were 6 bases for V and 4 bases for J; bases not matched to a gene: 14. The CDR3, as DNA: TGTGCCAGCAGCCCACCCCCGGCTAGCGGGAGGGAGGCAGATACGCAGTATTTT. The encoded protein is CASSPPPASGREADTQYF.

The J gene is TRBJ2-7, the V gene TRBV9; D is tentatively TRBD1 or TRBD2 (6 bases each). CDR3 length equals 12 residues. CDR1 and CDR2 from the germline V gene are SGDLS and YYNGEE. The germline V and J ends were trimmed by 0 bases and 12 bases, with 13 bases remaining between them. Written as DNA, the CDR3 is TGTGCCAGCAGCGTAGGGGGCAGGGGACTGTACTTC. It translates to CASSVGGRGLYF.

The chain employs TRBV6-4 and TRBJ2-1, with 10 bases identical to TRBD2. V lost 2 bases to trimming and J lost 9 bases; unmatched junction nucleotides: 10. Germline loops: CDR1 MRHNA, CDR2 SNTAGT. The CDR3 runs to 16 residues. The DNA for the CDR3 is TGTGCCAGCAGTGACCTTCCAGCGGGAGGGCGGGGTGAGCAGTTCTTC. This sequence encodes CASSDLPAGGRGEQFF.

This CDR3 reads CSVARTSAYEQYF. The CDR3 nucleotides are TGCAGCGTTGCCCGGACTAGTGCCTACGAGCAGTACTTC. This chain joins TRBV29-1 and TRBJ2-7, with TRBD2 matching 7 bases. V trimming: 4 bases; J trimming: 2 bases; junction bases outside the gene matches: 5. There are 13 residues in the CDR3. The germline gives CDR1 SQVTM, CDR2 ANQGSEA.

This chain links TRBV5-1 with TRBJ2-7; D perhaps matches TRBD2 (5 bases). Germline CDR1 is SGHRS and CDR2 is YFSETQ. The V end was cut by 7 bases, the J end by 3 bases, with 14 bases between. The CDR3 runs 13 residues. CDR3 in DNA: TGCGCCAGCTCACAAAGCGGAGTCTACGAGCAGTACTTC. It codes for CASSQSGVYEQYF.

This clonotype has more than one count but fewer than ten. V and J are TRBV4-2 and TRBJ2-7; a weak D match, TRBD2 (5 bases). Looked up from germline, CDR1 is LGHNA and CDR2 is YNFKEQ. The CDR3 has 15 amino acids. Trimming removed 4 bases at V and 3 bases at J, with 16 bases between. The CDR3: CASSRERTHHYEQYF. The DNA for the CDR3 is TGTGCCAGCAGCCGAGAGAGGACTCACCACTACGAGCAGTACTTC.

This chain connects TRBV4-3 to TRBJ2-5; D uncertain. This CDR3 contains 14 residues. CDR1 is LGHNA, CDR2 YSLEER, per germline. The V end was cut by 4 bases, the J end by 11 bases, with 20 bases between. The CDR3: CASSRERRSNEQYF. In nucleotides, the CDR3 is TGCGCCAGCAGCCGAGAGAGGCGGAGCAATGAGCAGTACTTC.

The sample holds one count of this clonotype. The rearrangement links TRBV28 to TRBJ2-4; TRBD2 agrees at 13 bases. The tail of the sequence fits TRBJ2-5 better, so the J call may be wrong. Germline V gene data show CDR1 as MDHEN and CDR2 as SYDVKM. This CDR3 is built from 17 residues. CDR3: CASSPLRLAGGGETQYF. CDR3 in DNA: TGTGCCAGCAGTCCCCTCAGACTAGCGGGAGGAGGAGAGACCCAGTACTTC.

In the case of this clonotype: It may be a read error: a sequence one base away is much more abundant. This sequence joins TRBV7-2 and TRBJ2-4; D remains ambiguous. The CDR3 is made up of 14 amino acids. The germline V gene has CDR1 SGHTA and CDR2 FQGNSA. The CDR3 DNA is TGTGCCAGCGGCTTACGTGCGGTGGGAAACATTCAGTACTTC. Its translation: CASGLRAVGNIQYF.

This clonotype was seen only a few times. The V gene is TRBV29-1, the J gene TRBJ1-1; unclear D gene. The germline V and J ends were trimmed by 1 base and 1 base, with 13 bases remaining between them. Germline V lookup: CDR1 SQVTM, CDR2 ANQGSEA. This CDR3 region has 15 residues. CDR3 residues: CSVEGPGRPNTEAFF. DNA for the CDR3: TGCAGCGTTGAAGGCCCCGGGAGACCGAACACTGAAGCTTTCTTT.

The gene calls are TRBV12-3 or TRBV12-4 and TRBJ2-3, with 8 bases aligning to TRBD1. The J segment lost 0 bases and the V segment lost 6 bases, leaving 8 bases of the junction unmatched. The CDR3 covers 16 residues. CDR3 sequence (DNA): TGTGCCAGCAGCCTAGGGACAGGTACCAGCACAGATACGCAGTATTTT. Its protein product is CASSLGTGTSTDTQYF.

This clonotype has only a few counts. The genes are TRBV7-2 and TRBJ2-5; 8 nucleotides match TRBD1. This CDR3 region has 18 residues. Germline V lookup: CDR1 SGHTA, CDR2 FQGNSA. Trimming removed 0 bases from V and 7 bases from J; junction bases left unmatched: 16. CDR3 amino acids: CASSLALGRGRPVWTQYF. The CDR3 DNA reads as TGTGCCAGCAGCTTAGCGCTTGGCAGGGGGCGCCCAGTATGGACCCAGTACTTC.

This clonotype occurred a few times. V is TRBV29-1 and J is TRBJ2-7, with D perhaps TRBD1 or TRBD2 (5 bases each). CDR1 and CDR2 (germline): SQVTM, ANQGSEA. Between the trimmed V and J ends, which lost 6 bases and 3 bases, there was a span of 9 bases. The CDR3 extends over 11 amino acids. The DNA for the CDR3 is TGCAGCGTAGGGGACCTCTACGAGCAGTACTTC. Protein product: CSVGDLYEQYF.

The table lists this clonotype with many counts. The V call is TRBV2, the J call TRBJ2-3; 7 bases map to TRBD1. This CDR3 spans 14 amino acids. V lost 7 bases to trimming and J lost 1 base; unmatched junction nucleotides: 5. The germline V gene encodes CDR1 SNHLY and CDR2 FYNNEI. The CDR3 sequence: CASKAGTGTDTQYF. The CDR3 DNA is TGTGCCAGCAAAGCCGGGACAGGCACAGATACGCAGTATTTT.